The sequence of this T cell receptor beta chain was determined in a study of blood T cell repertoires in COVID-19. Looking at the study overall: The United States, Italy and Spain were the sources of the acute and convalescent COVID-19 samples. PBMCs, B-cell-depleted T cells, or T cells provided the cDNA or gDNA that made up the material.

Per the original data handling: The assay estimated nucleated cells by amplifying reference gene primers. Repertoires were generated with immunoSEQ multiplex PCR, while TCRdb's copy carries only in-frame clones and drops some. That table supplies the V and J calls and clone size; D and trimming were determined from the DNA. The sample yields some 270,000 clones, 85% to 90% seen once. V lost 2 bases, J lost 2 bases, and 11 bases lay in between. The length of the CDR3 is 14 residues. Germline V CDR1 and CDR2: SGHRS, YFSETQ. This TCR was recovered from a middle-aged woman who had recovered from COVID-19. V and J are TRBV5-1 and TRBJ2-7; D may be TRBD1 (6 bases). Sequenced: peripheral blood. The CDR3 protein is CASSFSGTTYEQYF. The DNA of the CDR3 is TGCGCCAGCAGCTTTTCCGGGACAACCTACGAGCAGTACTTC.